Sequencing of this T cell receptor (beta chain) was carried out in a study of blood T cell repertoires in COVID-19. Study details: Material from acute and convalescent COVID-19 was sourced from the United States, Italy and Spain.

From germline, CDR1 is MGHRA and CDR2 YSYEKL. CDR3 length: 15 residues. V was cut by 0 bases and J by 4 bases, with 12 bases left in between. Assay: immunoSEQ multiplex PCR; the TCRdb copy retains only in-frame clones and omits some. The data show over 100,000 clones, around 86% seen once. The receptor was derived from a man in his forties or fifties with acute or convalescent COVID-19. Sample: peripheral blood. This chain joins TRBV4-1 and TRBJ1-1; D is ambiguous. In nucleotides, the CDR3 is TGCGCCAGCAGCCAAGATCAAAACCCCGGCACTGAAGCTTTCTTT. Amino acids: CASSQDQNPGTEAFF.